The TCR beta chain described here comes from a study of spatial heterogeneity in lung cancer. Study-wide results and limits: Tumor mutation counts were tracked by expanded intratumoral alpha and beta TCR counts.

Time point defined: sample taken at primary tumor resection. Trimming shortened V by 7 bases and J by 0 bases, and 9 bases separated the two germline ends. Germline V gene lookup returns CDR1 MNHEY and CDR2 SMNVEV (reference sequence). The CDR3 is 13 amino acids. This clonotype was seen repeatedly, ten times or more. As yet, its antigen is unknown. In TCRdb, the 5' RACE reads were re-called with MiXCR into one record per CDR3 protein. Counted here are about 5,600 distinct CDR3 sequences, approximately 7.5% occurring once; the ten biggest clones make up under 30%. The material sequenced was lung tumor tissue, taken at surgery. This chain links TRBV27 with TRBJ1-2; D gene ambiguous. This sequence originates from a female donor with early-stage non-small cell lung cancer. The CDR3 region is CASKGTTNYGYTF. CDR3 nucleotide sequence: TGTGCCAGCAAAGGTACTACTAACTATGGCTACACCTTC.